The sequence of this T cell receptor beta chain was determined in a study of pediatric ulcerative colitis. This table comes from immunoSEQ multiplex PCR, and its TCRdb copy is limited to in-frame clones, with some not included. The data contain about 37,000 clones, about 81% of them singletons. Trimming removed 10 bases from V and 1 base from J, with 16 bases in between. CDR3 length equals 14 residues. The germline gives CDR1 MNHNY, CDR2 SVGAGI (reference sequence). During colonoscopy, one to two rectal pinch biopsies were collected. The material sequenced was gut tissue. The sequence came from a boy under 18 with severe ulcerative colitis. The chain joins TRBV6-6 to TRBJ1-1; D is unresolved. The CDR3 region is CATYNRGTNTEAFF. DNA for the CDR3: TGTGCCACCTATAATCGGGGAACGAACACTGAAGCTTTCTTT.